Described below is a single T cell receptor (beta chain) sequence and its context. Each CDR3 protein is one row after TCRdb ran MiXCR on the multiplex PCR reads. The sample has about 22,000 distinct CDR3 sequences, around 50% seen once. This entry is derived from a study of breast tumors, draining lymph nodes, adjacent tissues. J gave up 6 bases and V 6 bases, and 7 bases lay outside the gene matches. Germline V gives CDR1 SNHLY, CDR2 FYNNEI. The CDR3 extends over 14 amino acids. The sample taken for sequencing was breast tumor tissue. This clonotype originated in a female donor with breast cancer. Some clones in this sample may be carry-over from other donors' samples. The rearrangement uses TRBV2 and TRBJ2-7, with 11 bases fitting TRBD2. Here the CDR3 reads CASRGTSGRSEQYF. CDR3 in DNA: TGTGCCAGCAGGGGGACTAGCGGCAGAAGCGAGCAGTACTTC.